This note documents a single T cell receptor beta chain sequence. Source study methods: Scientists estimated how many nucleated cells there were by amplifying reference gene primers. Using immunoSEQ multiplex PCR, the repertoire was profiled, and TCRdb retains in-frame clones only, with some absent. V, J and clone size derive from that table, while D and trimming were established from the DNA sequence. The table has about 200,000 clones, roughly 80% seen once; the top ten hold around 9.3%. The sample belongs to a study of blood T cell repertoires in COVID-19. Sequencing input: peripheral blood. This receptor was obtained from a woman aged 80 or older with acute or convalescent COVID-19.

The CDR3 nucleotides are TGTGCCAGCAGCCAAGCGGGAGGGGGGGTGTTGACTGAAGCTTTCTTT. Encoded protein: CASSQAGGGVLTEAFF. The rearrangement joins TRBV3-1 (or the pseudogene TRBV3-2) to TRBJ1-1; weak D call: TRBD1 (6 bases). Between the trimmed V and J ends, which lost 1 base and 5 bases, there was a span of 17 bases. The CDR3 spans 16 residues. Germline assignment: CDR1 LGHDT and CDR2 YNNKEL (reference sequence).